This T cell receptor (beta chain) stems from a study of blood T cell repertoires in COVID-19. Method: immunoSEQ multiplex PCR; TCRdb's copy keeps in-frame clones and lacks some. The repertoire holds around 310,000 clones, around 90% seen once, with 0.8% to 1.3% in the top ten. This CDR3 comprises 15 residues. The V gene's germline CDR1 is SGHTA and CDR2 FQGNSA. V shed 4 bases and J shed 3 bases, with 14 bases lying between them. The V call is TRBV7-2, the J call TRBJ2-3, with a weak D call TRBD2 (5 bases). The sequence was obtained from a woman aged 40-49 years with COVID-19, enrolled during active disease. Sequencing was done on a sample of peripheral blood. The CDR3: CASSSLGTGTDTQYF. The CDR3 nucleotides are TGTGCCAGCAGCTCCCTCGGAACGGGAACAGATACGCAGTATTTT. The entire variable domain, with the rest obtained from reference TRBV7-2 and TRBJ2-3, is as follows: GAGVSQSPSNKVTEKGKDVELRCDPISGHTALYWYRQSLGQGLEFLIYFQGNSAPDKSGLPSDRFSAERTGGSVSTLTIQRTQQEDSAVYLCASSSLGTGTDTQYFGPGTRLTVL.